A selection of T cell receptor beta chains follows, all from one sample in a study of T cells after posttransplantation cyclophosphamide. The protocol was immunoSEQ multiplex PCR, while the TCRdb copy is restricted to in-frame clones and leaves out a portion. This sample has about 12,000 clones, each found more than once. Sequencing was carried out using PBMCs. The receptors originated from a woman in her thirties or forties in good health, CMV-negative, and a related stem cell transplant donor. CDR3s include the opening cysteine and the closing phenylalanine or tryptophan. Each record gives: clone size, J gene, V gene, D gene, CDR3 DNA, CDR3 protein. A D gene is named only where the DNA matches it firmly. A clone size is listed for some rows: how often the clone was seen (once, few, many), or a class if it is expanded.

>medium-sized|TRBJ2-5|TRBV5-8|TRBD1
TGTGCCAGCAGCTTGTACAGGGGGTACAAAGAGACCCAGTACTTC
CASSLYRGYKETQYF
>many|TRBJ1-2|TRBV7-9|TRBD1
TGTGCCAGCAGCTTAGCGGTCGGACAGGGTCAATATGGCTACACCTTC
CASSLAVGQGQYGYTF
>many|TRBJ2-7|TRBV7-2|-
TGTGCCAGCAGCTTGAGCGGACCCGTGACCGAGCAGTACTTC
CASSLSGPVTEQYF
>-|TRBJ2-7|TRBV28|TRBD1
TGTGCCAGCAGGACGGGACAGGCATACGAGCAGTACTTC
CASRTGQAYEQYF
>few|TRBJ2-3|TRBV10-1|-
TGCGCCAGCAGTGATCCGGGCACAGATACGCAGTATTTT
CASSDPGTDTQYF
>medium-sized|TRBJ2-1|TRBV6-4|TRBD2
TGTGCCAGCAGTGACTCAGCGGGATCTTACAATGAGCAGTTCTTC
CASSDSAGSYNEQFF
>many|TRBJ2-1|TRBV7-3|-
TGTGCCAGCAGCGGACTATCCCCCTACAATGAGCAGTTCTTC
CASSGLSPYNEQFF
>many|TRBJ2-3|TRBV5-6|TRBD2
TGTGCCAGCAGCCCCGCCCCTAGCGGGAGGGCCGGAGCGCAGTATTTT
CASSPAPSGRAGAQYF
>many|TRBJ2-1|TRBV5-1|TRBD2
TGCGCCAGCAGCTTGGCCGGGGGGGCTAGTGTGAATGAGCAGTTCTTC
CASSLAGGASVNEQFF
>many|TRBJ2-1|TRBV7-2|-
TGTGCCAGCAGCAACCCGGGGGAGAGCTCCTACAATGAGCAGTTCTTC
CASSNPGESSYNEQFF
>many|TRBJ2-7|TRBV11-2|TRBD2
TGTGCCAGCAGAGGTGGACTAGCGGGCCTGAGGGAGTACTTC
CASRGGLAGLREYF
>many|TRBJ1-6|TRBV7-8|-
TGTGCCAGCAGCCTCCGGCCCGAACAGTCACCCCTCCACTTT
CASSLRPEQSPLHF
>few|TRBJ2-7|TRBV6-5|-
-
CASSYSGQGLSEQYF
>many|TRBJ2-3|TRBV5-1|-
TGCGCCAGCAGCATAACAGATACGCAGTATTTT
CASSITDTQYF
>many|TRBJ2-3|TRBV19|TRBD2
TGTGCCAGTAGTACAGAACCGGGACTAGCGGGAGGGATTCGCACAGATACGCAGTATTTT
CASSTEPGLAGGIRTDTQYF